This T cell receptor beta chain was obtained from a study of blood T cell repertoires in COVID-19. Data came from immunoSEQ multiplex PCR; TCRdb stores just in-frame clones and leaves some out. The table includes about 200,000 clones, around three quarters detected once. In its sample, this clone was seen once. This CDR3 contains 15 residues. CDR1 MDHEN and CDR2 SYDVKM come from the germline V gene. Trimming left V 3 bases short and J 2 bases short, with 12 bases between. Sequencing was performed on peripheral blood. The gene calls are TRBV28 and TRBJ2-3, with D possibly TRBD1 on 6 matching bases. The source is a woman in her seventies with acute or convalescent COVID-19. CDR3 protein: CASSLAGAPTDTQYF. CDR3 coding DNA: TGTGCCAGCAGTTTGGCAGGGGCCCCCACAGATACGCAGTATTTT.